The next 7 T cell receptor beta chains were all read from a single sample in a study of regulatory T cells in long-lasting Graves disease. Both iRepertoire HTBI primers and Arm-PCR of CDR3 regions were used to build the TCR beta libraries. One entry per CDR3 protein, called by TCRdb with MiXCR from the multiplex PCR reads. In the table there are approximately 350,000 distinct CDR3 sequences, 12% of which are singletons. The time point here: newly diagnosed GD, antithyroid drugs for less than 3 months. The TCR library was made from RNA that had been extracted from PBMCs in TRIzol. The same specimen was also included in a second study, on T cells in Graves' hyperthyroidism and ophthalmopathy.

The starting material was peripheral blood mononuclear cells (PBMCs), obtained at new diagnosis, from a patient treated with antithyroid drugs. Source of these receptors: a woman aged 18-30 years with Graves disease.

As regards this clonotype: A much more abundant neighbour one base away suggests this may be a read error. The rearrangement joins TRBV12-5 to TRBJ2-5; possible D gene TRBD2, 6 bases. CDR1 and CDR2 (germline): LGHNT, FRNRAP. Trimming pared 7 bases from V and 11 bases from J, leaving 20 bases between. This CDR3 spans 13 amino acids. The CDR3 DNA reads TGTGCTAGTGAGGAGGGAGCCTACAATGAGCAGTACTTC. It specifies CASEEGAYNEQYF.

This clonotype was counted ten times or more. The chain carries TRBV20-1 and TRBJ2-4; D is uncertain. There are 15 residues in the CDR3. Germline V CDR1 and CDR2: DFQATT, SNEGSKA (reference sequence). The ends were cut back, 6 bases at V and 0 bases at J, with 15 bases in the middle. The CDR3 DNA follows: TGCAGTGCCGACGTTCAGGATTTAGCCAAAAACATTCAGTACTTC. It is translated as CSADVQDLAKNIQYF.

This clonotype was observed many times. The chain combines TRBV6-2 or TRBV6-3 with TRBJ2-7, with D possibly matching TRBD2 (5 bases). Trimming cost V 3 bases and J 3 bases, with 27 bases left between them. Germline lookup yields CDR1 MNHEY and CDR2 SVGEGT. The CDR3 has 19 amino acids. The CDR3 nucleotides are TGTGCCAGCAGTTATCTACTCATCGAGGGCTATCAGGATATCTACGAGCAGTACGTC. This encodes CASSYLLIEGYQDIYEQYV.

The V gene is TRBV5-1, the J gene TRBJ1-4; 7 positions agree with TRBD1. J gave up 0 bases and V 2 bases, and 1 base lay outside the gene matches. The CDR3 is 15 amino acids. Germline V gene sequence: CDR1 SGHRS, CDR2 YFSETQ. Written as DNA, the CDR3 is TGCGCCAGCAGCTTTGGACAGGCAACTAATGAAAAACTGTTTTTT. Protein: CASSFGQATNEKLFF. Using reference TRBV5-1 and TRBJ1-4 for the parts outside the CDR3, the full variable domain is KAGVTQTPRYLIKTRGQQVTLSCSPISGHRSVSWYQQTPGQGLQFLFEYFSETQRNKGNFPGRFSGRQFSNSRSEMNVSTLELGDSALYLCASSFGQATNEKLFFGSGTQLSVL.

The chain links TRBV7-2 to TRBJ2-1, with TRBD2 identical over 14 bases. V dropped 5 bases and J dropped 12; count of bases not matched to a gene: 6. This CDR3 is built from 14 residues. The germline CDR1 and CDR2 sequences are SGHTA and FQGNSA. In DNA form, the CDR3 reads TGTGCCAGCAGCATGGGGACTAGCGGGAGTATGCAGTTCTTC. Translated, it gives CASSMGTSGSMQFF.

The sample holds many counts of this clonotype. The rearrangement joins TRBV11-2 to TRBJ2-1, with D maybe TRBD1 (5 bases). The CDR3 extends over 16 amino acids. V shed 2 bases and J shed 7 bases, with 18 bases lying between them. Germline lookup yields CDR1 SGHAT and CDR2 FQNNGV. DNA of the CDR3: TGTGCCAGCAGCTTACGCTCCGCGACCCCAGGGAATGAGCAGTTCTTC. It codes for CASSLRSATPGNEQFF.

The table lists this clonotype with many counts. The chain couples TRBV20-1 to TRBJ2-2; TRBD1 aligns across 9 bases. The CDR3 is made up of 15 amino acids. The V segment lost 2 bases and the J segment 5 bases; nucleotides outside the gene matches: 6. Germline V lookup: CDR1 DFQATT, CDR2 SNEGSKA (reference sequence). The CDR3 bases are TGCAGTGCTAGATTCGGGACAGGGTTGACCGGGGAGCTGTTTTTT. This sequence encodes CSARFGTGLTGELFF.